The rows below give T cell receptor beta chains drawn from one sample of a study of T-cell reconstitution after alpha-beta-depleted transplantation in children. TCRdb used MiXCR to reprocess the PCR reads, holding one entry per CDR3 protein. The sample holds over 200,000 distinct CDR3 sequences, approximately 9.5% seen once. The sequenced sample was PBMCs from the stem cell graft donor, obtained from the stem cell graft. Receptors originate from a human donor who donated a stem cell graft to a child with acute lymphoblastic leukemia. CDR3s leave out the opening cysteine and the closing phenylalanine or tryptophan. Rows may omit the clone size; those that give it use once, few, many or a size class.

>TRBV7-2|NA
ASSFDRRPSYEQY
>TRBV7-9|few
ASSLQGVGPNEKLF
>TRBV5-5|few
ASITDRVFHGYT
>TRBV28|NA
ASSLGQGSSGNTIY
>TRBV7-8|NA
ASSLGVRGSEAF
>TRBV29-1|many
SVDTGYGYT
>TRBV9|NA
ASSLASGTPEAF
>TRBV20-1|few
SARTGQGFTEAF
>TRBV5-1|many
ASSRTVMNTGELF
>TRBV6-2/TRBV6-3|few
ASSYTPGQVPANYGYT
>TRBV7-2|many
ASSQDRYSNQPQH
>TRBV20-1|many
SASTRGLAGGYSSGNIQY
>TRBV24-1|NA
ATSDYYYGYT
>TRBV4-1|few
ASSQAGAYLSYNEQF
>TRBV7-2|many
ASSLDRGGVEQF
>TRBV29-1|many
SAQESANTGELF
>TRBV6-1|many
ASSVGALANYGYT
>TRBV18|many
ASSPSADSSYEQY
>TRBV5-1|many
ASSLTGGTGELF
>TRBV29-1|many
SVPTGFSHEQY
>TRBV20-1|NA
SARDRPDEAF
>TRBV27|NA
ASSDPYEQY
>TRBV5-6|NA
ASSRRAGGEQY
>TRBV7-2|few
ASSSGQGNEKLF
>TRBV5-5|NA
ASSLFGGSYNSPLH
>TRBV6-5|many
ASSYGRSNEQY
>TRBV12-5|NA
ASGLGRRGNEQF
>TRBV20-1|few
SGSRGNTEAF
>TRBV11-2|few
ASSLRLTGGRWDTEAF
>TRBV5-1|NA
ASSLRGTGDGYT
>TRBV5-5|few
ASSSTSGENYNEQF
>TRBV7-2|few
ASSLVLDYEQY
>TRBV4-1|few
ASSQVTGEGYIQY
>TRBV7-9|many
ASSLGEYQETQY
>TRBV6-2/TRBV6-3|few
ASSSHDGIIQPQH
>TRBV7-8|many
ASRRDTFNQPQH
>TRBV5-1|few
ASSPPGLVTGELF
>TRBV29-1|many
SVFGLRGYT
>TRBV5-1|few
ASSTTGSSYNEQF
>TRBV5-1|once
ASSLDGQPYEQY
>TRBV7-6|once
ASSDQTGGIGNEQF
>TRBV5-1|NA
ASSLVGGHEQF
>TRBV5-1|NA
ASSLVAGTGGYT
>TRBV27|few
ASSLRGRSSYNSPLH
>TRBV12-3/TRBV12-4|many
ASSFGAGGFTDTQY
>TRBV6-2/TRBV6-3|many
ASSQGILAGVIGRETQY
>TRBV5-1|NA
ASSDGQLTEAF
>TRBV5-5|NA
ASSPNGVGANVLT
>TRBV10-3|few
AISDPTLGYEQY
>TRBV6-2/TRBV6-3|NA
ASSSNTRAKNIQY
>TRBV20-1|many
SAMVERGATYEQY
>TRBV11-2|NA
ASSLDSAGGESQY
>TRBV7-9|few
ASSSLPGINEKLF
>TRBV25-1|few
ASSVGVSQETQY
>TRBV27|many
ASSKLGQSYEQY
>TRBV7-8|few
ASSTSRVRFGRSNSPLH
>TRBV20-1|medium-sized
SARGGPHYGYT
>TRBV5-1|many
ASGPGQNTGELF
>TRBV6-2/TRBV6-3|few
ASSYRLDEQF
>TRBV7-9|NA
ASSSGTDSYEQY